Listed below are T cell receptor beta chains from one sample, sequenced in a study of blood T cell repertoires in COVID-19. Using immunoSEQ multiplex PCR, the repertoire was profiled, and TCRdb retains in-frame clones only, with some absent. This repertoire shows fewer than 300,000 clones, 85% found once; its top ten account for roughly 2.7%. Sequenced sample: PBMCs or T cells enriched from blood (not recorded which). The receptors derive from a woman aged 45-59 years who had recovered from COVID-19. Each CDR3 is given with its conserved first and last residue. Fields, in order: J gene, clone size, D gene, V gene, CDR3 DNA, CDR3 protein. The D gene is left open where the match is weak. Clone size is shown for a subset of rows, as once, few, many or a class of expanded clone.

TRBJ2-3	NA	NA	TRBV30	TGTGCCTGGAGTGTACAAGTTAGCACAGATACGCAGTATTTT	CAWSVQVSTDTQYF
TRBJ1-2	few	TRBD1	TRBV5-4	TGTGCCAGCAGCGGCCGGGACAGGGATCCCTATGGCTACACCTTC	CASSGRDRDPYGYTF
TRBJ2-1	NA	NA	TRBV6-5	TGTGCCAGCAGTTTCGGGACAAACTACAATGAGCAGTTCTTC	CASSFGTNYNEQFF
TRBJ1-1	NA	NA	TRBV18	TGTGCCAGCTCACCACCGGCAGGGTTGGGCACTGAAGCTTTCTTT	CASSPPAGLGTEAFF
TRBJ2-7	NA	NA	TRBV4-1	TGCGCCAGCAGCCAAGATACCGACAGATTCTACGAGCAGTACTTC	CASSQDTDRFYEQYF
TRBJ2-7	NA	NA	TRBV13	TGTGCCAGCAGCCCTAACCCGACCGAAAAACAGGGAACGTCCGAGCAGTACTTC	CASSPNPTEKQGTSEQYF
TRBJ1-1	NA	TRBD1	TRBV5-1	TGCGCCAGCAGCCTTGGACAGGGGGACATGAGTGGAGCTTTCTTT	CASSLGQGDMSGAFF
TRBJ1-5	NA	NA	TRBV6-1	TGTGCCAGCAGTGAAGACGGGATGAGCAATCAGCCCCAGCATTTT	CASSEDGMSNQPQHF
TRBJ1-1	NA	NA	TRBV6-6	TGTGCCAGCAGTTTGGCCCCGGGACGGACTATCACTGAAGCTTTCTTT	CASSLAPGRTITEAFF
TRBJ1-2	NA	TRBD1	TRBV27	TGTGCCAGCAGTACAAGACAGGGTCAGGAATATGGCTACACCTTC	CASSTRQGQEYGYTF
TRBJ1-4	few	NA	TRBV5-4	TGTGCCAGCAGCTTGGCCGGTAATGAAAAACTGTTTTTT	CASSLAGNEKLFF